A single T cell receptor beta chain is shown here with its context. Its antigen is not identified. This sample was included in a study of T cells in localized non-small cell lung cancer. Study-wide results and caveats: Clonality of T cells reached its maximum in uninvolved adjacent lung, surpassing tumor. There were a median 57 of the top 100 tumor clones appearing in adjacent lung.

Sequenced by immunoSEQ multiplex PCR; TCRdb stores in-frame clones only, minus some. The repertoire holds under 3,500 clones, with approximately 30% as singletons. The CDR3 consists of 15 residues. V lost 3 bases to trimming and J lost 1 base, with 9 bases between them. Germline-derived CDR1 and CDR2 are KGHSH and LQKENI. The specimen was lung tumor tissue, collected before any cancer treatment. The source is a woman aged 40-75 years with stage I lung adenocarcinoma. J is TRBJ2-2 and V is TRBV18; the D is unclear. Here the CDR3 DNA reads TGTGCCAGCTCACCGGGTCCAGGGAACACCGGGGAGCTGTTTTTT. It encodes CASSPGPGNTGELFF.